This TCR beta chain was identified during a study of Ad26.COV2.S vaccination and SARS-CoV-2 variants. About the study: Dosing was one shot or two shots 56 days apart. Findings of the study overall: Vaccinated and placebo-treated recipients had similar non-spike TCR breadth. Vaccinees displayed broader spike-specific TCR repertoires than placebo recipients. Substantial breadth in spike-specific CD8+ and CD4+ T cell responses was reportedly seen after vaccination.

Treatment: roughly 18 received Ad26.COV2.S at low or high dose, single or two shots; five or six received placebo; per-sample allocation not given. Day 63 after the first injection of vaccine or placebo was the sampling time. TCRdb's table, derived via immunoSEQ multiplex PCR, lists solely in-frame clones and lacks some. The sample has a few hundred thousand clones, roughly four fifths seen once; the top ten hold around 7.4%. With regard to this clone: What it binds is not known.

Deletions cut 2 bases from V and 7 bases from J, with 21 bases between. Germline V gene lookup returns CDR1 SEHNR and CDR2 FQNEAQ (reference sequence). This CDR3 spans 16 amino acids. The gene calls are TRBV7-9 and TRBJ2-7, with D unresolved. This TCR was recovered from a person between 18 and 59 years old who received the Ad26.COV2.S COVID-19 vaccine or a placebo. The starting material was peripheral blood, obtained in a trial of Ad26.COV2.S vaccine versus placebo. This CDR3 is CASSLSRTGGTQEQYF. As DNA, the CDR3 is TGTGCCAGCAGCTTATCTAGAACGGGCGGCACTCAGGAGCAGTACTTC.